These 10 T cell receptor beta chains originate from one sample sequenced in a study of molecular identifiers for immune sequencing clone quantification. Each CDR3 protein gets one entry after TCRdb re-called the PCR reads with MiXCR. The repertoire holds roughly 300,000 distinct CDR3 sequences, about a quarter seen once, with 0.65% to 0.75% in the top ten. The sample consisted of naive CD8+ T cells from blood, with Jurkat cell RNA spiked in. Subset described: FACS-sorted CD8+CD4-CCR7+CD45RA+ naive T cells. The receptors come from a human donor in good health. Some libraries in this study had Jurkat cell RNA spiked in.

The CDR3 DNA reads TGCAGTGCTAGTGCGGCCAATTACGAGCAGTACTTC. It yields the protein CSASAANYEQYF. This chain links TRBV20-1 with TRBJ2-7; D unresolved. This CDR3 has 12 residues. The ends were cut back, 3 bases at V and 4 bases at J, with 10 bases in the middle. Germline loops: CDR1 DFQATT, CDR2 SNEGSKA (reference sequence).

As to this clonotype: A much larger clone differs from this one at a single base, so this may be a read error. Here the CDR3 omits its conserved ending phenylalanine or tryptophan, so a read error is the likely source. The rearrangement joins TRBV2 to TRBJ2-3; tentatively, D is TRBD1 (6 bases). This CDR3 contains 14 residues. Germline values: CDR1 SNHLY, CDR2 FYNNEI. V lost 0 bases to trimming and J lost 3 bases, with 7 bases between them. The chain's CDR3 is CASSEARGTDTQYL. The CDR3 nucleotides read TGTGCCAGCAGTGAAGCGAGGGGGACAGATACGCAGTATCTT.

This clonotype was observed at least ten times. V is TRBV29-1 and J is TRBJ1-4; TRBD1 matches at 9 bases. Germline trimming cut 4 bases from V and 2 bases from J; bases unmatched to any gene: 2. This CDR3 spans 14 amino acids. The V gene's germline CDR1 is SQVTM and CDR2 ANQGSEA. The CDR3 region is CSVGQGVTNEKLFF. The CDR3 region has the DNA TGCAGCGTTGGACAGGGGGTCACTAATGAAAAACTGTTTTTT.

This clonotype was seen a few times. This chain links TRBV12-3 or TRBV12-4 with TRBJ1-1; D unclear. CDR3 length equals 15 residues. Trimming removed 3 bases from V and 1 base from J, with 12 bases in between. The CDR3 sequence: CASSLSGQRNTEAFF. CDR3 coding DNA: TGTGCCAGCAGTTTGAGTGGGCAGAGGAACACTGAAGCTTTCTTT.

In regard to this clonotype: The junction shows a germline mismatch at one end, possibly a read error. The CDR3 sequence: CASSLGLAPYEQCF. The CDR3 DNA sequence: TGTGCCAGCAGCTTGGGACTAGCCCCCTACGAGCAGTGCTTC. The chain recombines TRBV5-4 with TRBJ2-7; 7 positions match TRBD2. The CDR3 has 14 amino acids. CDR1 SGHNT and CDR2 YYREEE come from the germline V gene (reference sequence).

In this sample, this clonotype turned up many times. The chain recombines TRBV4-1 with TRBJ2-4; no firm D call. This CDR3 is 12 amino acids long. V was cut by 0 bases and J by 9 bases, with 6 bases left in between. Germline V gene sequence: CDR1 MGHRA, CDR2 YSYEKL. CDR3 residues: CASSQDRVIQYF. CDR3 in DNA: TGCGCCAGCAGCCAAGATAGGGTCATTCAGTACTTC.

In the case of this clonotype: One base away lies a much larger clone, so this may be a sequencing read error. The CDR3 DNA reads TGTGCCAGCAGTGGACTGGTCAGGGATGAGCAGCTCTTC. Encoded protein: CASSGLVRDEQLF. The chain couples TRBV12-3 or TRBV12-4 to TRBJ2-1; D may match TRBD1 or TRBD2 (5 bases each). The CDR3 runs 13 residues.

This sequence joins TRBV4-3 and TRBJ1-2; D remains unclear. The CDR3 covers 17 residues. Trimming removed 0 bases at V and 4 bases at J, with 18 bases between. Germline V gene data show CDR1 as LGHNA and CDR2 as YSLEER. The CDR3 spells CASSQDRIVGNLYGYTF. The CDR3 DNA follows: TGCGCCAGCAGCCAAGACAGGATCGTGGGAAACCTCTATGGCTACACCTTC.

The chain combines TRBV6-5 with TRBJ2-2; maybe TRBD1 (6 bases). The CDR3 totals 16 residues. Germline V gene lookup returns CDR1 MNHEY and CDR2 SVGAGI. The V gene lost 2 bases and the J gene lost 2 bases, with 12 bases spanning the gap. The CDR3 bases are TGTGCCAGCAGTTACGACTGGACAGAAAACACCGGGGAGCTGTTTTTT. It codes for CASSYDWTENTGELFF.

A few counts support this clonotype. V is TRBV6-6 and J is TRBJ2-2, with a possible D match to TRBD2 (6 bases). CDR1 and CDR2 from the germline V gene are MNHNY and SVGAGI (reference sequence). Trimming left V 8 bases short and J 4 bases short, with 8 bases between. The CDR3 extends over 12 amino acids. The DNA for the CDR3 is TGTGCCAGCCCGGGGGTCACCGGGGAGCTGTTTTTT. It translates to CASPGVTGELFF.